One and the same sample provided the 18 T cell receptor beta chains below, sequenced in a study of cytomegalovirus exposure and HLA in healthy donors. TCRdb's table, derived via immunoSEQ multiplex PCR, lists solely in-frame clones and lacks some. The table lists under 200,000 clones, roughly nine tenths of them singletons. Sequencing was done on a sample of PBMCs. All receptors derive from a woman aged 30 to 39 in good health and CMV-seronegative.

This rearrangement joins TRBV5-1 to TRBJ1-2; D is undetermined. Trimming removed 0 bases at V and 4 bases at J, with 4 bases between. The CDR3 loop spans 12 amino acids. The germline CDR1 and CDR2 sequences are SGHRS and YFSETQ. The CDR3 DNA sequence: TGCGCCAGCAGCTTGGACAGCTATGGCTACACCTTC. Translation: CASSLDSYGYTF.

The chain is built from TRBV6-1 and TRBJ1-2, with D uncertain. The CDR3 extends over 15 amino acids. V lost 0 bases and J 8 bases, leaving 16 bases between the germline ends. The V gene's germline CDR1 is MNHNS and CDR2 SASEGT. For the CDR3, the DNA is TGTGCCAGCAGTGAAGCGTCATCGCTTCAAGGGGGCTACACCTTC. This encodes CASSEASSLQGGYTF.

This clone was counted a single time. V gene TRBV6-5 combines with J gene TRBJ1-4, with D maybe TRBD1 (5 bases). V was cut by 2 bases and J by 8 bases, with 12 bases left in between. The V gene's germline CDR1 is MNHEY and CDR2 SVGAGI. This CDR3 contains 14 residues. The CDR3 sequence: CASSYSQGLEKLFF. In nucleotides, the CDR3 is TGTGCCAGCAGTTACAGTCAGGGATTAGAAAAACTGTTTTTT.

The V call is TRBV7-8, the J call TRBJ2-6; tentative D call: TRBD2 (6 bases). Trimming took 5 bases from V and 0 from J, leaving 11 bases between them. Per the germline V gene, CDR1 is SGHVS and CDR2 is FQNEAQ. The CDR3 consists of 16 residues. The CDR3 protein is CASSPRAGSGANVLTF. For the CDR3, the DNA is TGTGCCAGCAGCCCTAGAGCGGGCTCTGGGGCCAACGTCCTGACTTTC.

The chain uses TRBV19 and TRBJ1-5; maybe TRBD1 (5 bases). Per the germline V gene, CDR1 is LNHDA and CDR2 is SQIVND (reference sequence). The V and J ends lost 7 bases and 6 bases respectively, with 13 bases between them. The CDR3 has 13 residues. The CDR3 nucleotides are TGTGCCAGTACCGTGACAGAAGCTCAGCCCCAGCATTTT. Its translation is CASTVTEAQPQHF.

The chain recombines TRBV7-2 with TRBJ1-1; D remains ambiguous. The CDR3 length is 15 residues. The germline V gene encodes CDR1 SGHTA and CDR2 FQGNSA. V gave up 0 bases and J gave up 1 base, with 9 bases separating them. The CDR3 DNA is TGTGCCAGCAGCTTAGCTATAGGTGGGAACACTGAAGCTTTCTTT. The encoded protein is CASSLAIGGNTEAFF.

V and J are TRBV13 and TRBJ2-7; 7 bases agree with TRBD1. J lost 3 bases, V lost 1 base, and 3 bases had no gene match. There are 14 residues in the CDR3. CDR1 and CDR2 (germline): PRHDT, FYEKMQ (reference sequence). This chain's CDR3 is CASSLAPGGYEQYF. Written as DNA, the CDR3 is TGTGCCAGCAGCTTAGCGCCAGGGGGCTACGAGCAGTACTTC. Combining the CDR3 with reference TRBV13 and TRBJ2-7 gives the whole variable domain AAGVIQSPRHLIKEKRETATLKCYPIPRHDTVYWYQQGPGQDPQFLISFYEKMQSDKGSIPDRFSAQQFSDYHSELNMSSLELGDSALYFCASSLAPGGYEQYFGPGTRLTVT.

CDR3: CASSGRQNNEKLFF. CDR3 coding DNA: TGCGCCAGCAGTGGCCGACAGAATAATGAAAAACTGTTTTTT. The chain employs TRBV10-1 and TRBJ1-4; D might be TRBD1 (5 bases). Trimming removed 4 bases from V and 4 bases from J, with 10 bases in between. The CDR3 covers 14 residues. CDR1 is WNHNN, CDR2 SYGVQD, per germline (reference sequence).

This chain links TRBV28 with TRBJ2-7; a possible D gene is TRBD2 (6 bases). Germline values: CDR1 MDHEN, CDR2 SYDVKM. The CDR3 runs to 15 residues. V lost 5 bases and J 5 bases, leaving 19 bases between the germline ends. CDR3 amino acids: CASSPTGLEGDEQYF. The CDR3 DNA is TGTGCCAGCAGTCCAACGGGACTGGAGGGCGACGAGCAGTACTTC.

The V call is TRBV7-3, the J call TRBJ2-2, with no clear D. The V end was cut by 8 bases, the J end by 7 bases, with 20 bases between. Germline CDR1 is SGHTA and CDR2 is FQGTGA. The CDR3 spans 15 residues. In DNA form, the CDR3 reads TGTGCCAGCGGATCCGTTGCTCGGTCGGGCGGGGAGCTGTTTTTT. Protein product: CASGSVARSGGELFF.

The J gene is TRBJ2-1, the V gene TRBV27, with TRBD2 matching over 7 bases. V shed 6 bases, J shed 8 bases, and the junction held 10 bases outside the gene matches. CDR3 length: 14 amino acids. The germline V gene encodes CDR1 MNHEY and CDR2 SMNVEV (reference sequence). CDR3: CASSARLAEDEQFF. In DNA form, the CDR3 reads TGTGCCAGCAGCGCTAGACTAGCTGAAGATGAGCAGTTCTTC.

The chain recombines TRBV18 with TRBJ1-1; no reliable D call. Trimming removed 2 bases from V and 0 bases from J, with 7 bases in between. This CDR3 has 14 residues. The germline CDR1 and CDR2 sequences are KGHSH and LQKENI. The CDR3 spells CASSPDGMNTEAFF. CDR3 sequence (DNA): TGTGCCAGCTCACCAGACGGCATGAACACTGAAGCTTTCTTT. Full variable domain (rest looked up from reference TRBV18 and TRBJ1-1): NAGVMQNPRHLVRRRGQEARLRCSPMKGHSHVYWYRQLPEEGLKFMVYLQKENIIDESGMPKERFSAEFPKEGPSILRIQQVVRGDSAAYFCASSPDGMNTEAFFGQGTRLTVV.

The V gene is TRBV7-9, the J gene TRBJ2-2, with D uncertain. Germline loops: CDR1 SEHNR, CDR2 FQNEAQ (reference sequence). The CDR3 sequence is 13 residues long. Trimming pared 5 bases from V and 7 bases from J, leaving 11 bases between. The DNA for the CDR3 is TGTGCCAGCAGCGCCAGCTCTGGCGGGGAGCTGTTTTTT. Translation: CASSASSGGELFF.

Worth noting for this clone: A read error may produce the germline difference seen at one junction end. J is TRBJ2-7 and V is TRBV30, with TRBD1 matching over 9 bases. CDR1 is GTSNPN, CDR2 SVGIG, per germline (reference sequence). The CDR3 consists of 15 residues. This chain's CDR3 is CAWSLRDRANLRLSF. The DNA for the CDR3 is TGTGCCTGGAGTCTCAGGGACAGGGCAAATTTACGCCTTAGTTTC.

There are a few counts of this clone. Other DNA sequences in this specimen translate into the identical CDR3. This chain joins TRBV9 and TRBJ2-7, with D unresolved. This CDR3 region has 13 residues. With 0 bases removed from V and 3 bases from J, the gap between germline ends came to 7 bases. The germline CDR1 and CDR2 sequences are SGDLS and YYNGEE. CDR3 coding DNA: TGTGCCAGCAGCGTAGGGGGTAGCTACGAGCAGTACTTC. It translates to CASSVGGSYEQYF. Complete variable domain (other parts from reference TRBV9 and TRBJ2-7): DSGVTQTPKHLITATGQRVTLRCSPRSGDLSVYWYQQSLDQGLQFLIQYYNGEERAKGNILERFSAQQFPDLHSELNLSSLELGDSALYFCASSVGGSYEQYFGPGTRLTVT.

V and J are TRBV7-9 and TRBJ2-4, with TRBD2 identical over 8 bases. V was clipped by 5 bases and J by 3 bases; unmatched bases: 6. This CDR3 is 15 amino acids long. Germline lookup yields CDR1 SEHNR and CDR2 FQNEAQ (reference sequence). In DNA, the CDR3 is TGTGCCAGCAGCCCAGCGGGAGAAGGCAAAAACATTCAGTACTTC. Translating gives CASSPAGEGKNIQYF.

The chain has TRBV9 and TRBJ2-7, with D tentatively TRBD2 (5 bases). V lost 1 base to trimming and J lost 2 bases, with 10 bases between them. This CDR3 contains 14 residues. CDR1 is SGDLS, CDR2 YYNGEE, per germline. The CDR3 spells CASSVRERPYEQYF. The CDR3 DNA reads as TGTGCCAGCAGCGTAAGGGAGCGGCCCTACGAGCAGTACTTC.

The chain uses TRBV7-8 and TRBJ1-1; D unclear. Trimming shortened V by 0 bases and J by 11 bases, and 7 bases separated the two germline ends. The CDR3 covers 11 residues. Germline V gene lookup returns CDR1 SGHVS and CDR2 FQNEAQ. CDR3 sequence: CASSLAGLAFF. The CDR3 DNA sequence: TGTGCCAGCAGCTTAGCCGGGCTGGCTTTCTTT.